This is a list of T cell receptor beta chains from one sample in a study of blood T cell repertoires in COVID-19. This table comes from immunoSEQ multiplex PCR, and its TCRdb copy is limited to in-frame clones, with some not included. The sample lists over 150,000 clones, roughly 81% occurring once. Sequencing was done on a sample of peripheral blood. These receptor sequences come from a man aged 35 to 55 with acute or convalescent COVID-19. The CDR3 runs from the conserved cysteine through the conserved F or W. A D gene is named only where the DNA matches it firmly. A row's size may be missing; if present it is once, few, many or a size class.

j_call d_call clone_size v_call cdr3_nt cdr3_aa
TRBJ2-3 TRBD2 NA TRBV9 TGTGCCAGCAGCGTTACTAGCGGGGGGTTGGGAGATACGCAGTATTTT CASSVTSGGLGDTQYF
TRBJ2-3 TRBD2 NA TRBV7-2 TGTGCCAGCAGACTAGCGGGGGGCACCAGCACAGATACGCAGTATTTT CASRLAGGTSTDTQYF
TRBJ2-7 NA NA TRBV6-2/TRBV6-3 TGTGCCAGCAGTGGACAGCCCCGACGGCAGTACTTC CASSGQPRRQYF
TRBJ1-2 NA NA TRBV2 TGTGCCAGCAGTGACTATTCTGAGCGTGGCTACACCTTC CASSDYSERGYTF
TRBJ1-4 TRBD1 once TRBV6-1 TGTGCCAGCAGTGTAAGACACAGGGGGCGTCCTGAAAAACTGTTTTTT CASSVRHRGRPEKLFF
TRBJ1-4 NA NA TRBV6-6 TGTGCCAGCAGTTACAGGGGTGGAATTGAAAAACTGTTTTTT CASSYRGGIEKLFF
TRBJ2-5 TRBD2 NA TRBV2 TGTGCCAGCAGTGATGAAGCTAGCGGTAAAGAGACCCAGTACTTC CASSDEASGKETQYF
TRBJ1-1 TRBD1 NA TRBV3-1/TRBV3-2 TGTGCCAGCAGCCGGGGACAGTCCCAAGCTTTCTTT CASSRGQSQAFF
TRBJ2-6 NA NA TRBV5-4 TGTGCCAGCAGCCCTTCAGGGCGTGGGGCCAACGTCCTGACTTTC CASSPSGRGANVLTF
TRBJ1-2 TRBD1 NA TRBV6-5 TGTGCCAGCAGAGGGACAGGGGCTGGCTATGGCTACACCTTC CASRGTGAGYGYTF
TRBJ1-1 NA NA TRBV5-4 TGTGCCAGCAGCTCCCTAAGGCCGGGGAACACTGAAGCTTTCTTT CASSSLRPGNTEAFF
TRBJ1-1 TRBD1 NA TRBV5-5 TGTGCCAGCAGCTTACGCGACAGGGGATCGAACACTGAAGCTTTCTTT CASSLRDRGSNTEAFF
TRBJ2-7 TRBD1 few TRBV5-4 TGTGCCAGCAGCCCTGACAGGGTAGGCGAGCAGTACTTC CASSPDRVGEQYF
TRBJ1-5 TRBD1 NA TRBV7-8 TGTGCCAGCAGCCTGGACAGGGGGCAAAACCAGCCCCAGCATTTT CASSLDRGQNQPQHF
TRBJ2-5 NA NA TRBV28 TGTGCCAGCAGTCTATCCCGGGAGGAGACCCAGTACTTC CASSLSREETQYF
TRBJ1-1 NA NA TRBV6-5 TGTGCCAGCAGTTTGACCCTCAGAGGCGGCACTGAAGCTTTCTTT CASSLTLRGGTEAFF
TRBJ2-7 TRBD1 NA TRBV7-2 TGTGCCAGCAGCTCGACAGGGACACTGGCCGAGCAGTACTTC CASSSTGTLAEQYF
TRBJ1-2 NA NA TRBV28 TGTGCCAGCAGTTCGGGGGGCTATGGCTACACCTTC CASSSGGYGYTF
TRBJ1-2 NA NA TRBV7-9 TGTGCCAGCAGCTTAGATGGGGACCGGTCAGGGGACGGCTACACCTTC CASSLDGDRSGDGYTF
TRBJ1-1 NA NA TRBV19 TGTGCCAGTAGTCCGAGGGTAATGAACACTGAAGCTTTCTTT CASSPRVMNTEAFF
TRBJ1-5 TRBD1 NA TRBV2 TGTGCCAGCAGGGCGTCAGGGGGCCCCAATCAGCCCCAGCATTTT CASRASGGPNQPQHF
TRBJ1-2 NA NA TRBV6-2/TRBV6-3 TGTGCCAGCAGTAGACCAGGGGTCTATGGCTACACCTTC CASSRPGVYGYTF
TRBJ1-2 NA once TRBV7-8 TGTGCCAGCAGCTTTGGGAGTTTAAACTATGGCTACACCTTC CASSFGSLNYGYTF
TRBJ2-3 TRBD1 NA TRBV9 TGTGCCAGCAGCGTCAGAACAGGGGTACCAGATACGCAGTATTTT CASSVRTGVPDTQYF
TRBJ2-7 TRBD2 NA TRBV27 TGTGCCAGCAGTCTCACCGTCTCTAGCGGGTCCTACGAGCAGTACTTC CASSLTVSSGSYEQYF
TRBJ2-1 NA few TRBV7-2 TGTGCCAGCAGCTTAGTGCAGGTCGGCTACAATGAGCAGTTCTTC CASSLVQVGYNEQFF
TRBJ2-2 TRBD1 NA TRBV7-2 TGTGCCAGCAGCCTACTCGACAGGGGGCTTGCCGGGGAGCTGTTTTTT CASSLLDRGLAGELFF
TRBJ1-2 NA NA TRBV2 TGTGCCAGCGGGGGACAACCTAACTATGGCTACACCTTC CASGGQPNYGYTF
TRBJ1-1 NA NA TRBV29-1 TGCAGCGTTGATAACAGCCTCACGGAAGCTTTCTTT CSVDNSLTEAFF
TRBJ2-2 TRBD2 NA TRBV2 TGTGCCAGCAAGAAGAACGGGGGGGCCACCGGGGAGCTGTTTTTT CASKKNGGATGELFF
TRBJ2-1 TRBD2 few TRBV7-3 TGTGCCAGCAGCTTGAAAGCGGGGGGGAACAATGAGCAGTTCTTC CASSLKAGGNNEQFF
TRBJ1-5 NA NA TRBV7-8 TGTGCCAGCAGCCCCAACCCGGGGGGGACCACTCAGCCCCAGCATTTT CASSPNPGGTTQPQHF
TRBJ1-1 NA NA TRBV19 TGTGCCAGCCGCCAGTCGTCGGGGTCTGAAGCTTTCTTT CASRQSSGSEAFF
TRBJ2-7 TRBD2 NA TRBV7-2 TGTGCCAGCAGCTTAGTAGCTAGCGGGAACTCCTACGAGCAGTACTTC CASSLVASGNSYEQYF
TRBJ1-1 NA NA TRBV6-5 TGTGCCAGCAGTTACACAGGCTCCAACGCTGAAGCTTTCTTT CASSYTGSNAEAFF
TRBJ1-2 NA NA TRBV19 TGTGCCAGTAGTCCGACACCGGACTATGGCTACACCTTC CASSPTPDYGYTF
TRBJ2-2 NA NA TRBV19 TGTGCCAGTAGTATAGGCAGGACAGCTACCGGGGAGCTGTTTTTT CASSIGRTATGELFF
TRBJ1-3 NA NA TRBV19 TGTGCCAGTAGTCCCGGGACATCGAGCTCTGGAAACACCATATATTTT CASSPGTSSSGNTIYF
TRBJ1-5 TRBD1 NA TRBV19 TGTGCCAGTAGACAAGCAGGGGGGAACCAGCCCCAGCATTTT CASRQAGGNQPQHF
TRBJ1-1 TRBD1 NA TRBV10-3 TGTGCCACGGGACAGGGAGGTTTGGAGAACACTGAAGCTTTCTTT CATGQGGLENTEAFF
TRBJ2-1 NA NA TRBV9 TGTGCCAGCAGCGACGGCAGGGGCCTCTCCTACAATGAGCAGTTCTTC CASSDGRGLSYNEQFF
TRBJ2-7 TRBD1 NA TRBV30 TGTGCGGGACAGGGGGCCATGTCGTCTTCCTACGAGCAGTACTTC CAGQGAMSSSYEQYF
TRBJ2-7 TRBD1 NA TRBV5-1 TGCGCCAGCAGCTTGGGACAGGGGCTCGGGGAGCAGTACTTC CASSLGQGLGEQYF
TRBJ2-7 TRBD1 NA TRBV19 TGTGCCAGTAGTAACAGGGGGCGGAACGACGAGCAGTACTTC CASSNRGRNDEQYF
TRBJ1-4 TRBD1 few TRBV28 TGTGCCAGCAGTACCGGGACAGGGTACGAAAAACTGTTTTTT CASSTGTGYEKLFF
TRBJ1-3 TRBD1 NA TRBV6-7 TGTGCCAGCAGTTACTCGTGGACAGGGCTGGTGTGCTCTGGAAACACCATATATTTT CASSYSWTGLVCSGNTIYF